The 6 T cell receptor beta chains in this list originate from one sample, sequenced in a study of human T cells and chemical hapten exposure. Time point here: pre-sensitization, week 0. The treatment: therapeutic diphenylcyclopropenone sensitization with weekly scalp DPC. TCRdb re-analysed the RACE reads in MiXCR, keeping a single row per CDR3 protein. The repertoire has around 180,000 distinct CDR3 sequences, 30% of them found once; the top ten carry roughly 3%. The specimen was whole blood, collected in connection with sensitization to the hapten diphenylcyclopropenone (DPC). These receptors all come from a woman in her twenties or thirties with alopecia areata. Some clones in this sample may be carry-over from other donors' samples.

This clonotype was detected a few times. This chain joins TRBV20-1 and TRBJ2-3, with D uncertain. V gave up 4 bases and J gave up 3 bases, with 14 bases separating them. Germline CDR1 DFQATT, CDR2 SNEGSKA (reference sequence). This CDR3 spans 14 amino acids. CDR3 sequence (DNA): TGCAGTGCTACGCCACTACCCCGAACAGATACGCAGTATTTT. It specifies CSATPLPRTDTQYF.

This clonotype was recorded many times. This rearrangement joins TRBV7-3 to TRBJ2-1; 14 bases align to TRBD2. The V gene's germline CDR1 is SGHTA and CDR2 FQGTGA. The CDR3 sequence is 15 residues long. Germline trimming cut 5 bases from V and 7 bases from J; bases unmatched to any gene: 4. CDR3 protein: CASSPGLAGGNEQFF. CDR3 in DNA: TGTGCCAGCAGCCCTGGACTAGCGGGGGGAAATGAGCAGTTCTTC.

The V gene is TRBV5-1, the J gene TRBJ1-1; the D gene is possibly TRBD1 (5 bases). The CDR3 covers 14 residues. Germline values: CDR1 SGHRS, CDR2 YFSETQ. Trimming took 2 bases from V and 2 from J, leaving 10 bases between them. The CDR3 here is CASSFRDQNTEAFF. The DNA of the CDR3 is TGCGCCAGCAGCTTCCGGGACCAAAACACTGAAGCTTTCTTT. Full variable domain (outside the CDR3, taken from reference TRBV5-1 and TRBJ1-1): KAGVTQTPRYLIKTRGQQVTLSCSPISGHRSVSWYQQTPGQGLQFLFEYFSETQRNKGNFPGRFSGRQFSNSRSEMNVSTLELGDSALYLCASSFRDQNTEAFFGQGTRLTVV.

The DNA of the CDR3 is TGCAGCGTAAGATACACAGATACGCAGTATTTT. Amino acids: CSVRYTDTQYF. The genes are TRBV29-1 and TRBJ2-3; D unresolved. The CDR3 consists of 11 residues. Trimming removed 6 bases from V and 2 bases from J, with 6 bases in between. Germline V lookup: CDR1 SQVTM, CDR2 ANQGSEA.

This clonotype showed up just a few times. This chain uses TRBV2 with TRBJ1-4, with no clear D. CDR1 SNHLY and CDR2 FYNNEI come from the germline V gene. The CDR3 loop spans 15 amino acids. V dropped 6 bases and J dropped 0 bases, with 11 bases sitting between them. The CDR3 DNA follows: TGTGCCAGCAGGCCCACCCAAGCAACTAATGAAAAACTGTTTTTT. It translates to CASRPTQATNEKLFF.

This clonotype was picked up a small number of times. V is TRBV20-1 and J is TRBJ1-2, with D possibly being TRBD1 (6 bases). The CDR3 spans 13 residues. Germline V gene sequence: CDR1 DFQATT, CDR2 SNEGSKA (reference sequence). Trimming shortened V by 4 bases and J by 5 bases, and 14 bases separated the two germline ends. CDR3 coding DNA: TGCAGTGCTATCTCGGACAGCGGATATGGCTACACCTTC. Protein product: CSAISDSGYGYTF.